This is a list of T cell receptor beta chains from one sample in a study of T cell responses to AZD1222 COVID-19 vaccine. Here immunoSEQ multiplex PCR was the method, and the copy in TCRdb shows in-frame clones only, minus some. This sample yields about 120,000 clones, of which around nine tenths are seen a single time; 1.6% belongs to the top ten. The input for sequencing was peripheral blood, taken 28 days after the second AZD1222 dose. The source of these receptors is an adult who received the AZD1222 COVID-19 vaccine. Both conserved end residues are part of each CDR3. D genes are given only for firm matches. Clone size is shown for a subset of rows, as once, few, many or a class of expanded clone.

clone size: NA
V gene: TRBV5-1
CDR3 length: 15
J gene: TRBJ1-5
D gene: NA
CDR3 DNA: TGCGCCAGCAGCTTGGGCATATCTAGCAATCAGCCCCAGCATTTT
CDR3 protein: CASSLGISSNQPQHF

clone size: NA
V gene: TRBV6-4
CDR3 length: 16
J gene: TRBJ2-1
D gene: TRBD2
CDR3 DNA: TGTGCCAGCAGTGACTCGGCGGGGGGGGACTACAATGAGCAGTTCTTC
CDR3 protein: CASSDSAGGDYNEQFF

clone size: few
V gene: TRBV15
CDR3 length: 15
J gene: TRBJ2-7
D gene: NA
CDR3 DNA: TGTGCCACCAGCAGAGACAGGGGAAACTCCTACGAGCAGTACTTC
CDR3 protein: CATSRDRGNSYEQYF

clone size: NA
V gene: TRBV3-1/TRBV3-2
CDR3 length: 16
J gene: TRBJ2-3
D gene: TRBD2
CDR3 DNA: TGTGCCAGCAGCCTATCTAGCGGGAGAGACACAGATACGCAGTATTTT
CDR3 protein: CASSLSSGRDTDTQYF

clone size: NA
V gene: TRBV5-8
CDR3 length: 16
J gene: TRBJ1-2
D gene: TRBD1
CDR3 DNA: TGTGCCAGCAGCTGGGACAGTTCCCGGAGAAACTATGGCTACACCTTC
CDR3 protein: CASSWDSSRRNYGYTF

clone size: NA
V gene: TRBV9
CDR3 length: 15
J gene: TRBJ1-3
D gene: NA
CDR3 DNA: TGTGCCAGCAGCGCGACAGGTGAGGCTGGAAACACCATATATTTT
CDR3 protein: CASSATGEAGNTIYF

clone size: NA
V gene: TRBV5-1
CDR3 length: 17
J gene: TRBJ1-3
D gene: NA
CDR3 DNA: TGCGCCAGCAGCCCCGGTGGAGGGCGTCTCTCTGGAAACACCATATATTTT
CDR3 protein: CASSPGGGRLSGNTIYF

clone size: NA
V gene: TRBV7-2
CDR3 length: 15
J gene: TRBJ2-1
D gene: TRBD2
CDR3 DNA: TGTGCCAGCAGCGGCGGACTAGCCTCCTACAATGAGCAGTTCTTC
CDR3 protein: CASSGGLASYNEQFF

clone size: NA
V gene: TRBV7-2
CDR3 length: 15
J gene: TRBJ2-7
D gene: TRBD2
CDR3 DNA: TGTGCCAGCAGCTTAGCTGGGCGGGGGGTCACCGAGCAGTACTTC
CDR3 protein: CASSLAGRGVTEQYF

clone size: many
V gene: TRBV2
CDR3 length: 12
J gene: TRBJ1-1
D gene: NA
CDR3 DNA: TGTGCCAGCAGAACGACAGGCTCCGAAGCTTTCTTT
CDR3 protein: CASRTTGSEAFF

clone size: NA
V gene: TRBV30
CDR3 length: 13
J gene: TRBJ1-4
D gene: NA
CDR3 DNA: TGTGCCTGGGCCCCACGGGCTAATGAAAAACTGTTTTTT
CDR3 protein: CAWAPRANEKLFF

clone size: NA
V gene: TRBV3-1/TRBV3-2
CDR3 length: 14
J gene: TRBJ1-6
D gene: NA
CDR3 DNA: TGTGCCAGCAGCCAGCCCGGATGGGATTCACCCCTCCACTTT
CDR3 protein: CASSQPGWDSPLHF

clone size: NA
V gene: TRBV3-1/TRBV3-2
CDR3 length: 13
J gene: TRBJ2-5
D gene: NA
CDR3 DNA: TGTGCCAGCAGCCAAGATATGTTCGAGACCCAGTACTTC
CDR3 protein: CASSQDMFETQYF

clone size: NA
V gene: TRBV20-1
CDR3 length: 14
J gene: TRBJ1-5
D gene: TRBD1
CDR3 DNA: TGCAGTGCTAGTAGGGACAGTTTCAATCAGCCCCAGCATTTT
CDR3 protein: CSASRDSFNQPQHF

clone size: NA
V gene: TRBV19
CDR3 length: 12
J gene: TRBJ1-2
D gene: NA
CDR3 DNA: TGTGCCAGTAGTAGGGCCCGCTATGGCTACACCTTC
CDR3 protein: CASSRARYGYTF

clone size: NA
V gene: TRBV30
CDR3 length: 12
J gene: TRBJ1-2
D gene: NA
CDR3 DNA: TGTGCCTGGAGTACGACAGTCTATGGCTACACCTTC
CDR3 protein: CAWSTTVYGYTF

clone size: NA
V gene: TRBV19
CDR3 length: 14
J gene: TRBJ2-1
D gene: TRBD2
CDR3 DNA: TGTGCCAGTAGTATCCTAGCGGTCTACAATGAGCAGTTCTTC
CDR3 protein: CASSILAVYNEQFF

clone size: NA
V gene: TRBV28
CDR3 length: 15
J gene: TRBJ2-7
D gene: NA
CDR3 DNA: TGTGCCAGCAGTTCCCCGGGCAGGGCTAGCTACGAGCAGTACTTC
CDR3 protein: CASSSPGRASYEQYF

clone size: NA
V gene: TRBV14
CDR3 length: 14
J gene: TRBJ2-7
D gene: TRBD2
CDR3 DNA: TGTGCCAGCAGGACTAGCGGGAGCTTGGCCGAGCAGTACTTC
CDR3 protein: CASRTSGSLAEQYF

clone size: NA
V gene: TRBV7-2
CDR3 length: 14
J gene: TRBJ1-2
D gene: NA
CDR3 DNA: TGTGCCAGCAGCTTCGGGACCACTAACTATGGCTACACCTTC
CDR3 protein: CASSFGTTNYGYTF